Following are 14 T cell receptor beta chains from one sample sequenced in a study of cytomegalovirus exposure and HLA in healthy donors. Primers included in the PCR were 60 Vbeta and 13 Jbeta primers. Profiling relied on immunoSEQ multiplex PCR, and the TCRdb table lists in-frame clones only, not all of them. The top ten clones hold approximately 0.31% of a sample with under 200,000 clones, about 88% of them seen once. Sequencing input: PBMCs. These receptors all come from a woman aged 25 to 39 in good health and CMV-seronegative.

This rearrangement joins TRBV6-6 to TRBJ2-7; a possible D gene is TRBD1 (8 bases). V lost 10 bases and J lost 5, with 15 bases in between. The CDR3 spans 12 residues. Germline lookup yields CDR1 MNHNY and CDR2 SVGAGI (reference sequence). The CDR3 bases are TGTGCCACCTCTACAGGGGGGGACGAGCAGTACTTC. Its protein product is CATSTGGDEQYF.

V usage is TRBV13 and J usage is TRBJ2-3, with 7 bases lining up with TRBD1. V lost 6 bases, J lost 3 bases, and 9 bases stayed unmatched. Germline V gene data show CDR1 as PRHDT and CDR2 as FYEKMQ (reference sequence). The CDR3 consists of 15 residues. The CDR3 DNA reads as TGTGCCAGCAGTCTCACACAGGGGAATACAGATACGCAGTATTTT. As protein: CASSLTQGNTDTQYF. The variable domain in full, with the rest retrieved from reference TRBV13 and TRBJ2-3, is AAGVIQSPRHLIKEKRETATLKCYPIPRHDTVYWYQQGPGQDPQFLISFYEKMQSDKGSIPDRFSAQQFSDYHSELNMSSLELGDSALYFCASSLTQGNTDTQYFGPGTRLTVL.

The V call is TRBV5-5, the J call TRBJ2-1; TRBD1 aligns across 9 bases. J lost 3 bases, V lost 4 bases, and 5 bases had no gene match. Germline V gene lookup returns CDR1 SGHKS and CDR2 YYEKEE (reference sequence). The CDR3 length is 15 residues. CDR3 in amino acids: CASSIQTGGYNEQFF. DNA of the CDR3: TGTGCCAGCAGCATTCAGACAGGGGGCTACAATGAGCAGTTCTTC.

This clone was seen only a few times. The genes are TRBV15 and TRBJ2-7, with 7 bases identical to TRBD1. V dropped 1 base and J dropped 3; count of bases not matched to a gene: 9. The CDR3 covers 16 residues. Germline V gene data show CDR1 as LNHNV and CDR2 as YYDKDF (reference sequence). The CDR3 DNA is TGTGCCACCAGCAGAGCCACCGGGACAGAGAGCTACGAGCAGTACTTC. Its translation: CATSRATGTESYEQYF. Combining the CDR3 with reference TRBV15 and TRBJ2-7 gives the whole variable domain DAMVIQNPRYQVTQFGKPVTLSCSQTLNHNVMYWYQQKSSQAPKLLFHYYDKDFNNEADTPDNFQSRRPNTSFCFLDIRSPGLGDTAMYLCATSRATGTESYEQYFGPGTRLTVT.

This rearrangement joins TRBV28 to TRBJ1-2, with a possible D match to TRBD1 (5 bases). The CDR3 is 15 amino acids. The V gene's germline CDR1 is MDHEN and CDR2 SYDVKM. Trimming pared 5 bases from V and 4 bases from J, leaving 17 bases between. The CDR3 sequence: CASSPSRGIGYGYTF. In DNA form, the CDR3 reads TGTGCCAGCAGTCCCTCTCGGGGGATAGGCTATGGCTACACCTTC.

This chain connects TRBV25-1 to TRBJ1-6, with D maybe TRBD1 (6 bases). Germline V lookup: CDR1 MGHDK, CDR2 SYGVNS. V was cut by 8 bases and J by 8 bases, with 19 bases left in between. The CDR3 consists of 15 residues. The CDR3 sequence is CASRTTGRVDSPLHF. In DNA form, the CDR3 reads TGTGCCAGCCGAACCACAGGGCGGGTTGATTCACCCCTCCACTTT.

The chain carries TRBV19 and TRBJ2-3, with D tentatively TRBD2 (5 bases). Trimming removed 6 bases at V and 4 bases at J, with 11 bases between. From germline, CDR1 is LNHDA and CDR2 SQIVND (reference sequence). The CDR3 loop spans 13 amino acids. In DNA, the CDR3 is TGTGCCAGTAGGTCCGAGGGAGCAGATACGCAGTATTTT. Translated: CASRSEGADTQYF.

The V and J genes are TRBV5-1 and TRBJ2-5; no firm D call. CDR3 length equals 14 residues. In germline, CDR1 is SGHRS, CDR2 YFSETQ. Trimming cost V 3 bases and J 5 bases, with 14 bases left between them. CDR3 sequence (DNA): TGCGCCAGCAGCTCCCGTGGGCTCCACGAGACCCAGTACTTC. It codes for CASSSRGLHETQYF.

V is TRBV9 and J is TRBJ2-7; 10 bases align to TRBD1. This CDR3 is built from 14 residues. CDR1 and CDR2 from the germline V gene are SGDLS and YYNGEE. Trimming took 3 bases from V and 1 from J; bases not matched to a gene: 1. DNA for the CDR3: TGTGCCAGCAGCGGGACAGGGGGGTCCTACGAGCAGTACTTC. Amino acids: CASSGTGGSYEQYF.

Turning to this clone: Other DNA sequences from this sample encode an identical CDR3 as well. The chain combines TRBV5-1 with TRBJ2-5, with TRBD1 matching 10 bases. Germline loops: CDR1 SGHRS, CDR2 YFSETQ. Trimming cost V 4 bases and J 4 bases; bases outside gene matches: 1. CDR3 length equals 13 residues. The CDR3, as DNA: TGCGCCAGCAGCAGGGACAGGGGAGAGACCCAGTACTTC. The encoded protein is CASSRDRGETQYF.

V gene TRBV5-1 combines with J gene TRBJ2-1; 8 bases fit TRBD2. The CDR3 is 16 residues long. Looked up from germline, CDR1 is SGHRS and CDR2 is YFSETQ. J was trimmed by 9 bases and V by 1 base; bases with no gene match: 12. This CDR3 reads CASSLKASGRVGEQFF. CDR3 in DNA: TGCGCCAGCAGCTTGAAGGCTTCCGGGAGGGTGGGTGAGCAGTTCTTC.

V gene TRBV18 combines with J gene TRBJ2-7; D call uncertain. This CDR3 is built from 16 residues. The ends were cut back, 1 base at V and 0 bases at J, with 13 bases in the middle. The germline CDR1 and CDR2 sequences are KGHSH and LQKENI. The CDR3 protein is CASSPQGLASSYEQYF. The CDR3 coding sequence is TGTGCCAGCTCACCACAAGGATTAGCAAGCTCCTACGAGCAGTACTTC.

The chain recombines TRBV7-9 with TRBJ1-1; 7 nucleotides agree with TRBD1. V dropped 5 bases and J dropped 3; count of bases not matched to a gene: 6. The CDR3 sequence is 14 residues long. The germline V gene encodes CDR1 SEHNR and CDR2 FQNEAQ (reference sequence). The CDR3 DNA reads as TGTGCCAGCAGCCGACAGGGTTTTGACACTGAAGCTTTCTTT. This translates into CASSRQGFDTEAFF.

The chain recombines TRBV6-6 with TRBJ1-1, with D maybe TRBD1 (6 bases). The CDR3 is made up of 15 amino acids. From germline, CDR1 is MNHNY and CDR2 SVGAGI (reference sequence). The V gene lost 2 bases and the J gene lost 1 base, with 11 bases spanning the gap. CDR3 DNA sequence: TGTGCCAGCAGTTACCTACAGGGAGAGAACACTGAAGCTTTCTTT. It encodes CASSYLQGENTEAFF.